The 13 T cell receptor beta chains in this list originate from one sample, sequenced in a study of regulatory T cells in long-lasting Graves disease. According to the study, TCR beta libraries were built with iRepertoire HTBI primers and CDR3-region Arm-PCR. TCRdb passed the multiplex PCR reads through MiXCR, listing each CDR3 protein once. The data hold more than 350,000 distinct CDR3 sequences, with about 21% observed a single time. The sample's time point: persistent/refractory GD, antithyroid drugs over 5 years with positive TRAb. PBMC RNA was the source of the TCR library. The sample consisted of peripheral blood mononuclear cells (PBMCs), taken when the disease was refractory, from a patient treated with antithyroid drugs. These receptors came from a female donor with Graves disease.

The V call is TRBV20-1, the J call TRBJ2-5; 11 bases are shared with TRBD2. The CDR3 totals 15 residues. Looked up from germline, CDR1 is DFQATT and CDR2 is SNEGSKA (reference sequence). J gave up 4 bases and V 0 bases, and 4 bases lay outside the gene matches. Written as DNA, the CDR3 is TGCAGTGCTAGAGATTTGGGACTAGCGGCAGAGACCCAGTACTTC. Translating it yields CSARDLGLAAETQYF.

The chain is built from TRBV5-1 and TRBJ1-2; D unclear. V was cut by 4 bases and J by 6 bases, with 10 bases left in between. The CDR3 sequence is 12 residues long. Germline V gene data show CDR1 as SGHRS and CDR2 as YFSETQ. CDR3 DNA sequence: TGCGCCAGCAGCAAGGGCCCCAATGGCTACACCTTC. Its translation: CASSKGPNGYTF.

V is TRBV12-3 or TRBV12-4 and J is TRBJ2-1, with D unresolved. CDR3 length: 12 amino acids. Trimming stripped 6 bases from V and 13 bases from J, with 16 bases between. CDR3: CASSPTSTRQFF. The CDR3 DNA follows: TGTGCCAGCAGCCCGACGTCGACCAGACAGTTCTTC.

In its sample, this clonotype was seen many times. The J gene is TRBJ2-7, the V gene TRBV27, with D possibly matching TRBD1 (5 bases). In germline, CDR1 is MNHEY, CDR2 SMNVEV (reference sequence). The CDR3 is made up of 13 amino acids. V was trimmed by 1 base and J by 5 bases, leaving 9 bases between them. Written as DNA, the CDR3 is TGTGCCAGCAGTTTATTCGTCAGGGACGAGCAGTACTTC. It is translated as CASSLFVRDEQYF.

This chain connects TRBV11-3 to TRBJ2-1; the D gene is possibly TRBD1 (6 bases). CDR3 length: 15 amino acids. CDR1 is SGHNT, CDR2 YENEEA, per germline. V dropped 0 bases and J dropped 4 bases, with 10 bases sitting between them. CDR3 sequence: CASSLDPTGYNEQFF. For the CDR3, the DNA is TGTGCCAGCAGCTTAGATCCTACAGGGTACAATGAGCAGTTCTTC. The variable domain in full, completed from reference TRBV11-3 and TRBJ2-1, reads EAGVVQSPRYKIIEKKQPVAFWCNPISGHNTLYWYLQNLGQGPELLIRYENEEAVDDSQLPKDRFSAERLKGVDSTLKIQPAELGDSAVYLCASSLDPTGYNEQFFGPGTRLTVL.

V gene TRBV15 combines with J gene TRBJ1-5; no firm D call. The CDR3 is made up of 18 amino acids. Trimming pared 0 bases from V and 7 bases from J, leaving 22 bases between. Per germline, CDR1 LNHNV and CDR2 YYDKDF (reference sequence). The CDR3 bases are TGTGCCACCAGCAGAGATGTTGGGAACCCGGGTACGCAGCAGCCCCAGCATTTT. Translating it yields CATSRDVGNPGTQQPQHF.

This clonotype has just a few counts. The chain couples TRBV20-1 to TRBJ2-7, with TRBD1 as a possible D gene (5 bases). Germline-derived CDR1 and CDR2 are DFQATT and SNEGSKA (reference sequence). The CDR3 totals 16 residues. Deletions cut 0 bases from V and 6 bases from J, with 21 bases between. In DNA form, the CDR3 reads TGCAGTGCTAGAGATATAAGGGGCGCGGAGAGCGTCGAGCAGTACTTC. Its translation is CSARDIRGAESVEQYF.

The CDR3 DNA sequence: TGCAGTGCTAGAGATAGGGGAGGGCCTCTCGATGAGCAGTTCTTC. Protein product: CSARDRGGPLDEQFF. The gene calls are TRBV20-1 and TRBJ2-1; 7 bases are a match to TRBD2. J gave up 8 bases and V 0 bases, and 10 bases lay outside the gene matches. CDR3 length: 15 residues. The germline V gene encodes CDR1 DFQATT and CDR2 SNEGSKA (reference sequence).

This clonotype was counted at least ten times. In nucleotides, the CDR3 is TGTGCCAGCAGCCGAGGGGGCAACGAGCAGTACTTC. It encodes CASSRGGNEQYF. The chain recombines TRBV9 with TRBJ2-7; 7 nucleotides agree with TRBD1. Germline-derived CDR1 and CDR2 are SGDLS and YYNGEE. The CDR3 spans 12 residues. The trim removed 4 bases at V and 5 bases at J, leaving 3 bases unmatched. Filled out from reference TRBV9 and TRBJ2-7, the complete variable domain reads DSGVTQTPKHLITATGQRVTLRCSPRSGDLSVYWYQQSLDQGLQFLIQYYNGEERAKGNILERFSAQQFPDLHSELNLSSLELGDSALYFCASSRGGNEQYFGPGTRLTVT.

The rearrangement links TRBV2 to TRBJ1-5; D gene uncertain. CDR3 size: 12 residues. CDR1 and CDR2 (germline): SNHLY, FYNNEI. Trimming removed 4 bases from V and 5 bases from J, with 6 bases in between. CDR3 residues: CASSGVDQPQHF. CDR3 nucleotide sequence: TGTGCCAGCAGTGGGGTCGATCAGCCCCAGCATTTT.

This clonotype came up a few times. V gene TRBV9 combines with J gene TRBJ2-2, with 13 bases that match TRBD2. The ends lost 3 bases at V and 5 bases at J; junction bases unmatched: 4. The germline V gene encodes CDR1 SGDLS and CDR2 YYNGEE. The CDR3 covers 16 residues. The CDR3 spells CASSAWGLAGTGELFF. In DNA form, the CDR3 reads TGTGCCAGCAGCGCGTGGGGACTAGCGGGAACCGGGGAGCTGTTTTTT.

This chain joins TRBV20-1 and TRBJ2-5; a weak D match, TRBD2 (6 bases). CDR3 size: 14 residues. CDR1 and CDR2 (germline): DFQATT, SNEGSKA (reference sequence). V was clipped by 3 bases and J by 2 bases, with 13 bases between them. This CDR3 is CSARGGVGQETQYF. For the CDR3, the DNA is TGCAGTGCTAGGGGGGGAGTGGGGCAAGAGACCCAGTACTTC.

This clonotype was detected ten times or more. The chain is built from TRBV28 and TRBJ2-2; 7 bases fit TRBD1. The CDR3 totals 13 residues. J gave up 7 bases and V 5 bases, and 4 bases lay outside the gene matches. Germline lookup yields CDR1 MDHEN and CDR2 SYDVKM. The CDR3, as DNA: TGTGCCAGCAGTCCGACAGGGTTCGGGGAGCTGTTTTTT. This translates into CASSPTGFGELFF.